This TCR beta chain was recorded in a study of Ad26.COV2.S vaccination and SARS-CoV-2 variants. Study overall: Donor was one of the participants in the Ad26.COV2.S arm of the COV1001 trial.

V lost 4 bases and J lost 6, with 20 bases in between. Germline values: CDR1 SEHNR, CDR2 FQNEAQ (reference sequence). The CDR3 is 16 amino acids. Sequencing was performed with immunoSEQ multiplex PCR; in TCRdb, only in-frame clones are kept and a portion is missing. The sample holds around 450,000 clones, 90% seen once. Sample treatment: about 20 received Ad26.COV2.S at low or high dose, single or two shots; 5 received placebo; per-sample allocation not given. Samples were taken on day 63 after the first vaccine or placebo injection. Participants' vaccine, an Ad26 vector, delivered Wuhan-strain SARS-CoV-2 spike.

Sequencing used peripheral blood, obtained in a trial of Ad26.COV2.S vaccine versus placebo. V usage is TRBV7-9 and J usage is TRBJ2-3; weak D call: TRBD2 (6 bases). This clonotype was obtained from a person between 18 and 60 years old who received the Ad26.COV2.S COVID-19 vaccine or a placebo. The CDR3 spells CASSSPRQGGWDTQYF. Here the CDR3 DNA reads TGTGCCAGCAGCTCCCCCCGGCAGGGAGGTTGGGATACGCAGTATTTT.